This T cell receptor (beta chain) was found in a study of blood T cell repertoires in COVID-19. Method: immunoSEQ multiplex PCR; TCRdb's copy keeps in-frame clones and lacks some. The sample holds about 280,000 clones, about 83% seen once. The CDR3 spans 16 residues. The germline CDR1 and CDR2 sequences are KGHDR and SFDVKD. With 4 bases clipped from V and 4 bases from J, the junction kept 10 bases outside the gene matches. The chain recombines TRBV24-1 with TRBJ2-5; TRBD1 aligns across 8 bases. The source is a woman between 50 and 59 years old who had recovered from COVID-19. The specimen sequenced was peripheral blood. DNA for the CDR3: TGTGCCACCAGTGACTCCGGACAGGGTGGAAGAGAGACCCAGTACTTC. Translation gives CATSDSGQGGRETQYF.